This section outlines one TCR beta chain sequence together with its context. Its specificity is unknown. The V end was cut by 1 base, the J end by 6 bases, with 9 bases between. Germline lookup yields CDR1 LGHNA and CDR2 YSLEER. This CDR3 spans 14 amino acids. These data belong to a study of T cell responses to AZD1222 COVID-19 vaccine. Study results and limitations: Reportedly, nearly half the spike-specific TCRs target unmutated variant regions. Only a handful of AZD1222 recipients were seropositive at baseline. Mostly white British, mostly female donors; authors suggested clonal diversity may be underestimated. Recipients of two AZD1222 doses showed rising Spike-specific TCR breadth and depth.

The protocol was immunoSEQ multiplex PCR, while the TCRdb copy is restricted to in-frame clones and leaves out a portion. Counted here are about 81,000 clones, around 85% occurring once; the ten biggest clones make up roughly 3.2%. This TCR derives from an adult who received the AZD1222 COVID-19 vaccine. The material was peripheral blood, obtained 28 days after the second AZD1222 dose. The chain couples TRBV4-3 to TRBJ2-2, with D tentatively TRBD2 (6 bases). CDR3: CASSQVTGAGELFF. The CDR3 region has the DNA TGCGCCAGCAGCCAAGTGACGGGGGCCGGGGAGCTGTTTTTT.